Below, one T cell receptor beta chain is given with its context. Its antigen is currently unknown. This sample stems from a study of blood T cells in healthy people across ages. A second PCR of roughly 7 to 11 cycles used a sample-barcoded 5' primer and a J-beta primer mix. Tags on each cDNA molecule came from a template-switch adaptor with 12 random nucleotides. Each sample yielded at least 2.5 million CDR3-containing paired-end reads. TCRdb re-called the 5' RACE reads through MiXCR, storing one row per CDR3 protein. The table includes over 1,200,000 distinct CDR3 sequences, approximately 59% detected once. Study findings and constraints: A conclusive naive versus antigen-experienced comparison was prevented by the unsorted PBMCs.

Per sample, extraction of total RNA gave at least 5.5 micrograms in every case. Germline V gene data show CDR1 as MNHNS and CDR2 as SASEGT. The CDR3 totals 15 residues. The specimen was blood. This chain connects TRBV6-1 to TRBJ2-5; no clear D gene. The end of the DNA is better explained by TRBJ2-7, so the J call may be wrong. This sequence originates from a man between 18 and 35 years old in good health. The chain's CDR3 is CASTLAPGLTYEQYF. CDR3 bases: TGTGCCAGCACCTTGGCCCCCGGCCTCACCTACGAGCAGTACTTC.